The 30 T cell receptor beta chains listed next were all sequenced from one sample in a study of Graves' ophthalmopathy and Graves' hyperthyroidism. Transcripts of RNA were the source for amplifying TCR beta CDR3 regions. The library came from an HTBI-primed first-round RT-PCR and a second-round multiplex PCR. TCRdb re-called the multiplex PCR reads with MiXCR, one entry per CDR3 protein. The table records about 370,000 distinct CDR3 sequences, about 17% of them present only once. Source material: peripheral blood. The receptors were gathered from an adult woman with stable Graves' hyperthyroidism.

This clonotype was observed many times. The rearrangement uses TRBV11-2 and TRBJ2-7; D not resolved. Germline values: CDR1 SGHAT, CDR2 FQNNGV. The CDR3 extends over 13 amino acids. V lost 5 bases and J lost 2, with 10 bases in between. Here the CDR3 reads CASSPLFAYEQYF. DNA for the CDR3: TGTGCCAGCAGCCCACTATTCGCCTACGAGCAGTACTTC.

Ten or more counts support this clonotype. The rearrangement joins TRBV28 to TRBJ1-5; 7 bases line up with TRBD1. CDR3 length: 16 residues. The ends lost 7 bases at V and 1 base at J; junction bases unmatched: 10. The V gene's germline CDR1 is MDHEN and CDR2 SYDVKM. Here the CDR3 DNA reads TGTGCCAGCATAATGGGAGGGGACAGCAGCAATCAGCCCCAGCATTTT. This codes for CASIMGGDSSNQPQHF.

Many counts were recorded for this clonotype. This CDR3 reads CASSVEAIAYEQYF. DNA for the CDR3: TGTGCCAGCAGCGTAGAGGCTATCGCCTACGAGCAGTACTTC. The gene calls are TRBV9 and TRBJ2-7; D unclear. The CDR3 has 14 amino acids. Deletions cut 0 bases from V and 2 bases from J, with 9 bases between. CDR1 SGDLS and CDR2 YYNGEE come from the germline V gene.

As to this clonotype: A read error may account for a junction end that differs from germline. V is TRBV11-1 and J is TRBJ2-2; the D gene is possibly TRBD2 (5 bases). This CDR3 has 16 residues. Germline CDR1 and CDR2: SGHAT and FQDESV (reference sequence). The CDR3 loop reads CASSFYRGPNTGELWF. DNA for the CDR3: TGTGCCAGCAGCTTTTATAGAGGTCCGAACACCGGGGAGCTGTGGTTT.

CDR3 loop: CSARVQGNQPQHF. The CDR3 region has the DNA TGCAGTGCTAGAGTACAGGGCAATCAGCCCCAGCATTTT. The chain joins TRBV20-1 to TRBJ1-5; D is perhaps TRBD1 (5 bases). The ends were cut back, 1 base at V and 2 bases at J, with 6 bases in the middle. There are 13 residues in the CDR3. CDR1 is DFQATT, CDR2 SNEGSKA, per germline (reference sequence).

This clonotype was detected many times. The chain carries TRBV6-1 and TRBJ2-2; D ambiguous. V lost 7 bases and J 5 bases, leaving 11 bases between the germline ends. The CDR3 has 13 amino acids. The germline gives CDR1 MNHNS, CDR2 SASEGT. The CDR3: CASIRENTGELFF. In DNA, the CDR3 is TGTGCCAGCATAAGGGAAAATACCGGGGAGCTGTTTTTT.

This clonotype was observed at least ten times. The rearrangement uses TRBV28 and TRBJ2-7, with 9 bases that match TRBD1. Germline V lookup: CDR1 MDHEN, CDR2 SYDVKM. The junction had 18 bases not matched to a gene; V was cut back by 8 bases and J by 1 base. The CDR3 is 18 residues long. The CDR3 region is CASDKIIVGDRVSYEQYF. The DNA for the CDR3 is TGTGCCAGCGATAAGATTATAGTGGGGGACAGGGTGTCCTACGAGCAGTACTTC. Full variable domain (rest looked up from reference TRBV28 and TRBJ2-7): DVKVTQSSRYLVKRTGEKVFLECVQDMDHENMFWYRQDPGLGLRLIYFSYDVKMKEKGDIPEGYSVSREKKERFSLILESASTNQTSMYLCASDKIIVGDRVSYEQYFGPGTRLTVT.

This clonotype has a count of ten or more. The V call is TRBV28, the J call TRBJ2-2; 10 bases align to TRBD1. The CDR3 loop spans 15 amino acids. Germline loops: CDR1 MDHEN, CDR2 SYDVKM. With 5 bases clipped from V and 7 bases from J, the junction kept 7 bases outside the gene matches. CDR3 coding DNA: TGTGCCAGCAGTGTGGGACAGGGGATCGACGGGGAGCTGTTTTTT. Translation gives CASSVGQGIDGELFF.

J is TRBJ2-7 and V is TRBV20-1; D possibly corresponds to TRBD2 (5 bases). The CDR3 sequence is 16 residues long. Germline values: CDR1 DFQATT, CDR2 SNEGSKA (reference sequence). Trimming cost V 3 bases and J 2 bases, with 20 bases left between them. CDR3 nucleotides: TGCAGTGCTAGGGCCCCTGGGCTAGCTCTAACCTACGAGCAGTACTTC. Its translation is CSARAPGLALTYEQYF.

This clonotype was detected many times. V usage is TRBV12-3 or TRBV12-4 and J usage is TRBJ1-3; D uncertain. V lost 5 bases and J 4 bases, leaving 12 bases between the germline ends. The CDR3 runs 14 residues. The CDR3 protein is CASSLSMGGNTIYF. The CDR3 region has the DNA TGTGCCAGCAGTCTCTCCATGGGGGGAAACACCATATATTTT.

In the case of this clonotype: A much larger clone lies a single base off, so this may be a read error. J is TRBJ2-7 and V is TRBV20-1; TRBD1 might be the D (6 bases). CDR1 is DFQATT, CDR2 SNEGSKA, per germline (reference sequence). This CDR3 region has 13 residues. CDR3 amino acids: CNARDRPLYEQYF. The CDR3 DNA sequence: TGCAATGCTAGAGACAGGCCCCTATACGAGCAGTACTTC.

This clonotype has at least ten counts. This chain links TRBV18 with TRBJ1-2; 7 bases are shared with TRBD1. This CDR3 has 13 amino acids. CDR1 and CDR2 (germline): KGHSH, LQKENI. The junction had 3 bases not matched to a gene; V was cut back by 4 bases and J by 4 bases. The CDR3 DNA reads TGTGCCAGCTCACTGGACAGGATCTATGGCTACACCTTC. Its protein product is CASSLDRIYGYTF.

V usage is TRBV6-1 and J usage is TRBJ1-1; no reliable D call. Germline V gene sequence: CDR1 MNHNS, CDR2 SASEGT. CDR3 length: 12 residues. V shed 6 bases and J shed 11 bases, with 16 bases lying between them. The CDR3 sequence: CASRDSTGSAFF. CDR3 in DNA: TGTGCCAGCAGGGATTCTACGGGATCGGCTTTCTTT.

This clonotype was counted ten times or more. The gene calls are TRBV12-3 or TRBV12-4 and TRBJ1-5; 9 bases fit TRBD1. This CDR3 comprises 16 residues. V shed 1 base, J shed 6 bases, and the junction held 7 bases outside the gene matches. The CDR3 DNA is TGTGCCAGCAGTTTAGAACAGGGGGCAATTCTTCAGCCCCAGCATTTT. Its protein is CASSLEQGAILQPQHF.

This clonotype was seen many times. The chain employs TRBV5-1 and TRBJ2-5, with D perhaps matching TRBD1 (6 bases). The ends were cut back, 5 bases at V and 4 bases at J, with 15 bases in the middle. Germline CDR1 and CDR2: SGHRS and YFSETQ. The CDR3 consists of 14 residues. The DNA of the CDR3 is TGCGCCAGCAGGGCACAGGGTATCAGAGAGACCCAGTACTTC. This sequence encodes CASRAQGIRETQYF.

This clonotype was detected many times. The V and J genes are TRBV28 and TRBJ1-1; 7 bases agree with TRBD1. Per germline, CDR1 MDHEN and CDR2 SYDVKM. Trimming removed 8 bases from V and 8 bases from J; junction bases left unmatched: 20. CDR3 length: 16 residues. The CDR3 reads CASRYQRTGQPSEAFF. CDR3 DNA: TGTGCCAGCCGTTACCAAAGGACAGGACAACCGAGCGAAGCTTTCTTT.

This clonotype was observed at least ten times. The gene calls are TRBV9 and TRBJ1-1; D call uncertain. This CDR3 contains 13 residues. Germline V gives CDR1 SGDLS, CDR2 YYNGEE. V lost 3 bases and J 1 base, leaving 7 bases between the germline ends. The CDR3 spells CASSEDGNTEAFF. The CDR3 coding sequence is TGTGCCAGCAGCGAGGACGGGAACACTGAAGCTTTCTTT.

The table lists this clonotype with many counts. The V call is TRBV29-1, the J call TRBJ2-7, with 7 bases matching TRBD2. CDR3 length equals 15 residues. Germline lookup yields CDR1 SQVTM and CDR2 ANQGSEA. Unmatched junction bases numbered 10, after V lost 5 bases and J lost 0 bases. CDR3 residues: CSVQTRGVSSYEQYF. The CDR3 DNA sequence: TGCAGCGTTCAAACCCGGGGGGTCAGCTCCTACGAGCAGTACTTC.

This clonotype showed up many times. V gene TRBV28 combines with J gene TRBJ2-4, with TRBD2 matching over 15 bases. The CDR3 sequence is 19 residues long. Germline loops: CDR1 MDHEN, CDR2 SYDVKM. J lost 0 bases, V lost 5 bases, and 8 bases had no gene match. The CDR3 is CASSPWGLAGGLAKNIQYF. CDR3 nucleotide sequence: TGTGCCAGCAGTCCCTGGGGACTAGCGGGAGGACTAGCCAAAAACATTCAGTACTTC.

This clonotype was seen ten or more times. This chain joins TRBV29-1 and TRBJ1-1; D perhaps matches TRBD1 (5 bases). This CDR3 comprises 11 residues. The germline gives CDR1 SQVTM, CDR2 ANQGSEA. The V end was cut by 3 bases, the J end by 11 bases, with 13 bases between. As DNA, the CDR3 is TGCAGCGTTGACTCGGGGGTGAGGGCTTTCTTT. Translating it yields CSVDSGVRAFF.

This clonotype was picked up many times. A much larger clone is a single base away; this may be a read error. The chain couples TRBV6-5 to TRBJ2-5, with D uncertain. CDR1 is MNHEY and CDR2 is SVGAGI in the germline V gene. The CDR3 runs 13 residues. CDR3 nucleotides: TGTGCCAGCAATTACTTCGGACAAGAGACCCAGTACTTC. Translated: CASNYFGQETQYF.

This clonotype occurred many times. The V call is TRBV4-2, the J call TRBJ2-7; 10 bases map to TRBD2. The germline gives CDR1 LGHNA, CDR2 YNFKEQ. V trimming: 2 bases; J trimming: 4 bases; junction bases outside the gene matches: 17. The CDR3 extends over 19 amino acids. CDR3 protein: CASSQRELGPSGSEYEQYF. The CDR3 DNA is TGTGCCAGCAGCCAAAGGGAGCTAGGGCCTAGCGGGAGTGAGTACGAGCAGTACTTC.

This clonotype was counted many times. The V gene is TRBV4-1, the J gene TRBJ2-7; D perhaps matches TRBD1 (6 bases). V dropped 0 bases and J dropped 7 bases, with 19 bases sitting between them. The germline V gene has CDR1 MGHRA and CDR2 YSYEKL. The CDR3 runs to 16 residues. The CDR3 nucleotides are TGCGCCAGCAGCCAAGATTGGGGGCTCCATAAAGGAGAGCAGTACTTC. Protein: CASSQDWGLHKGEQYF.

This clonotype was found many times. The V gene is TRBV7-2, the J gene TRBJ1-1, with 7 bases that match TRBD1. The J segment lost 1 base and the V segment lost 7 bases, leaving 3 bases of the junction unmatched. Germline V lookup: CDR1 SGHTA, CDR2 FQGNSA. This CDR3 region has 13 residues. For the CDR3, the DNA is TGTGCCAGCACGGGACAGTCGAACACTGAAGCTTTCTTT. This translates into CASTGQSNTEAFF.

This clonotype was observed at least ten times. The chain uses TRBV12-3 or TRBV12-4 and TRBJ1-6, with 7 bases aligning to TRBD1. The ends lost 8 bases at V and 10 bases at J; junction bases unmatched: 14. This CDR3 is 15 amino acids long. The CDR3 protein is CASSTTGIFGSPLHF. The CDR3 DNA follows: TGTGCCAGCTCGACGACAGGGATTTTTGGATCACCCCTCCACTTT.

This clonotype was found a few times. V and J are TRBV18 and TRBJ2-2; D possibly corresponds to TRBD2 (6 bases). The CDR3 runs 15 residues. V lost 3 bases to trimming and J lost 4 bases, with 12 bases between them. Germline V CDR1 and CDR2: KGHSH, LQKENI. The CDR3 DNA is TGTGCCAGCTCACCCCCGGACTACGGCACCGGGGAGCTGTTTTTT. Translated: CASSPPDYGTGELFF.

V and J are TRBV24-1 and TRBJ2-5; the D is unclear. This CDR3 contains 15 residues. Germline values: CDR1 KGHDR, CDR2 SFDVKD. V lost 5 bases, J lost 7 bases, and 19 bases lay in between. The CDR3 is CATSGPDLDWGTQYF. DNA for the CDR3: TGTGCCACCAGTGGACCCGACTTAGATTGGGGGACCCAGTACTTC.

V usage is TRBV6-5 and J usage is TRBJ2-7; 7 bases match TRBD2. CDR3 size: 16 residues. V gave up 4 bases and J gave up 1 base; unmatched junction bases: 10. Germline V gives CDR1 MNHEY, CDR2 SVGAGI. The CDR3 DNA is TGTGCCAGCAGTTCCATCTCCCAGGGACTATCCTACGAGCAGTACTTC. This encodes CASSSISQGLSYEQYF.

This clonotype was seen many times. The gene calls are TRBV5-1 and TRBJ2-7; the D gene could be TRBD1 or TRBD2 (6 bases each). Per the germline V gene, CDR1 is SGHRS and CDR2 is YFSETQ. This CDR3 has 16 amino acids. The ends were cut back, 4 bases at V and 0 bases at J, with 17 bases in the middle. The CDR3 loop is CASSAPGGGLSYEQYF. The CDR3 DNA reads as TGCGCCAGCAGCGCCCCAGGTGGGGGGCTCTCCTACGAGCAGTACTTC. Based on the CDR3 plus reference TRBV5-1 and TRBJ2-7, the full variable domain is KAGVTQTPRYLIKTRGQQVTLSCSPISGHRSVSWYQQTPGQGLQFLFEYFSETQRNKGNFPGRFSGRQFSNSRSEMNVSTLELGDSALYLCASSAPGGGLSYEQYFGPGTRLTVT.

In its sample, this clonotype was seen a few times. This rearrangement joins TRBV28 to TRBJ2-5; possibly TRBD1 for D (6 bases). This CDR3 region has 17 residues. Trimming took 5 bases from V and 3 from J, leaving 22 bases between them. Germline V gene sequence: CDR1 MDHEN, CDR2 SYDVKM. DNA for the CDR3: TGTGCCAGCAGTAATACAGGGAGTAGTGTTGTTGAAGAGACCCAGTACTTC. It is translated as CASSNTGSSVVEETQYF.